These 8 T cell receptor beta chains share one sample of origin, sequenced in a study of technical replicates of blood from several donors. Some clones are missing from TCRdb's copy, which holds only in-frame ones; the method was immunoSEQ multiplex PCR. Among some 57,000 clones listed, roughly 97% were seen once. Sequences were obtained from T cells isolated from PBMCs. Receptors originate from a human donor in good health.

The chain has TRBV5-1 and TRBJ2-1; 16 nucleotides match TRBD2. CDR1 is SGHRS, CDR2 YFSETQ, per germline. CDR3 size: 18 residues. V gave up 4 bases and J gave up 3 bases; unmatched junction bases: 7. For the CDR3, the DNA is TGCGCCAGCAGCCTGGGACTAGCGGGAGGGCCTGGCTACAATGAGCAGTTCTTC. Translated, it gives CASSLGLAGGPGYNEQFF.

The chain carries TRBV28 and TRBJ1-2; the match to TRBD1 covers 9 bases. V shed 3 bases and J 8 bases; nucleotides not matched to a gene: 13. The germline gives CDR1 MDHEN, CDR2 SYDVKM. The CDR3 runs to 16 residues. As DNA, the CDR3 is TGTGCCAGCAGTTTTAGGATCGGGGACAGGGAGGTCGGCTACACCTTC. This translates into CASSFRIGDREVGYTF.

The V gene is TRBV14, the J gene TRBJ2-3; weak D call: TRBD2 (5 bases). Trimming left V 4 bases short and J 9 bases short, with 11 bases between. Germline CDR1 and CDR2: SGHDN and FVKESK. This CDR3 contains 12 residues. CDR3 sequence: CASSPIGVTQYF. CDR3 sequence (DNA): TGTGCCAGCAGCCCTATCGGGGTAACGCAGTATTTT.

The chain has TRBV11-1 and TRBJ2-2; maybe TRBD1 (6 bases). Germline lookup yields CDR1 SGHAT and CDR2 FQDESV (reference sequence). This CDR3 contains 14 residues. V gave up 5 bases and J gave up 5 bases, with 12 bases separating them. CDR3 DNA sequence: TGTGCCAGCAGCAAGACAGGCGAAACCGGGGAGCTGTTTTTT. Protein product: CASSKTGETGELFF.

The rearrangement joins TRBV7-8 to TRBJ2-2; tentative D call: TRBD1 (6 bases). Trimming took 3 bases from V and 7 from J, leaving 12 bases between them. Germline loops: CDR1 SGHVS, CDR2 FQNEAQ. This CDR3 region has 14 residues. CDR3 coding DNA: TGTGCCAGCAGCTTCACCAACAGGGTCGGGGAGCTGTTTTTT. As protein: CASSFTNRVGELFF.

This chain joins TRBV28 and TRBJ2-1; a possible D gene is TRBD2 (5 bases). The CDR3 is 15 residues long. Germline-derived CDR1 and CDR2 are MDHEN and SYDVKM. The V and J ends lost 7 bases and 0 bases respectively, with 13 bases between them. The CDR3 DNA is TGTGCCAGCATTACCCCCCTAGCCTCCTACAATGAGCAGTTCTTC. The encoded protein is CASITPLASYNEQFF.

The V call is TRBV5-1, the J call TRBJ1-4; D is ambiguous. The germline V and J ends were trimmed by 2 bases and 0 bases, with 11 bases remaining between them. Germline V gene sequence: CDR1 SGHRS, CDR2 YFSETQ. The CDR3 contains 16 residues. In nucleotides, the CDR3 is TGCGCCAGCAGCTTTGAGGAAACGGCAACTAATGAAAAACTGTTTTTT. Protein product: CASSFEETATNEKLFF. Variable domain in full (rest from reference TRBV5-1 and TRBJ1-4): KAGVTQTPRYLIKTRGQQVTLSCSPISGHRSVSWYQQTPGQGLQFLFEYFSETQRNKGNFPGRFSGRQFSNSRSEMNVSTLELGDSALYLCASSFEETATNEKLFFGSGTQLSVL.

The CDR3 DNA reads TGTGCCAGCAGTTACTGGGGGACTAGCGGGAGCAATGAGCAGTTCTTC. As protein: CASSYWGTSGSNEQFF. The chain joins TRBV6-5 to TRBJ2-1, with 14 bases fitting TRBD2. Trimming cost V 1 base and J 6 bases; bases outside gene matches: 2. CDR3 length equals 16 residues. Germline CDR1 and CDR2: MNHEY and SVGAGI.